These T cell receptor beta chains were read from a single sample in a study of shared clonotypes between healthy human individuals. TCRdb's table, derived via immunoSEQ multiplex PCR, lists solely in-frame clones and lacks some. The table includes about 1.9 million clones, just under 95% detected once. Input material: naive CD8+ T cells from PBMCs. All receptors derive from a man aged 18 to 29 in good health. Some clones in this sample may be carry-over from other donors' samples. The CDR3 runs from the conserved cysteine through the conserved F or W. A D gene is named only where the DNA matches it firmly. Only part of the rows carry a size: once, few, many, or a class if the clone is expanded.

D gene,clone size,V gene,J gene,CDR3 DNA,CDR3 protein
TRBD2,-,TRBV19,TRBJ2-1,TGTGCCAGTAGTATAGGGGCACTAGCGGGGGCCAATGAGCAGTTCTTC,CASSIGALAGANEQFF
-,-,TRBV21-1,TRBJ2-7,TGTGCCAGCAGCAAAAAACGGGGACTAGCGAAACACGAGCAGTACTTC,CASSKKRGLAKHEQYF
-,-,TRBV9,TRBJ2-1,TGTGCCAGCAGCGACGGGCCCTCCGGCGATGAGCAGTTCTTC,CASSDGPSGDEQFF
TRBD2,few,TRBV7-9,TRBJ2-2,TGTGCCAGCAGCTCCCATGCACTAGCGATTACCGGGGAGCTGTTTTTT,CASSSHALAITGELFF
TRBD2,-,TRBV7-6,TRBJ2-3,TGTGCCAGCAGCCCGACGCCTAGCGGAAACACAGATACGCAGTATTTT,CASSPTPSGNTDTQYF
-,-,TRBV7-8,TRBJ2-1,TGTGCCAGCAGCCTCCGGGACAACTACAATGAGCAGTTCTTC,CASSLRDNYNEQFF
-,-,TRBV4-3,TRBJ1-1,TGCGCCAGCAGCCAGGACCGGATGAACACTGAAGCTTTCTTT,CASSQDRMNTEAFF
-,-,TRBV27,TRBJ2-7,TGTGCCAGCAGTTTGGGCCTATCCTACGAGCAGTACTTC,CASSLGLSYEQYF
-,-,TRBV7-9,TRBJ2-7,TGTGCCAGCAGCCCGGGGATGGACTACGAGCAGTACTTC,CASSPGMDYEQYF
-,-,TRBV5-5,TRBJ1-2,TGTGCCAGCAGCCCGCTGGGTGGATTAGGATTCGCCTATGGCTACACCTTC,CASSPLGGLGFAYGYTF
-,-,TRBV9,TRBJ2-5,TGTGCCAGCAGCGGTTGGACTGGGAAGGGGACCCAGTACTTC,CASSGWTGKGTQYF
-,-,TRBV29-1,TRBJ1-1,TGCAGCGTCGCTTTGTCTAGGGGGGGATCTGAAGCTTTCTTT,CSVALSRGGSEAFF
TRBD2,-,TRBV30,TRBJ2-7,TGTGCCTGGAGTCGGCTAGCGGCATCCTACGAGCAGTACTTC,CAWSRLAASYEQYF
-,-,TRBV10-3,TRBJ1-2,TGTGCCATCAGTGTCATGAGGGCTGAGAACTATGGCTACACCTTC,CAISVMRAENYGYTF
TRBD2,-,TRBV19,TRBJ2-2,TGTGCCAGTAGACCGATGGGGACTAGCGGACCCACCGGGGAGCTGTTTTTT,CASRPMGTSGPTGELFF
-,once,TRBV10-3,TRBJ2-1,TGTGCCATCAGTGAGAAGTCTCTTGGGGGCGATGAGCAGTTCTTC,CAISEKSLGGDEQFF
-,-,TRBV6-1,TRBJ1-2,TGTGCCAGCAGTATAGGAGTTTCGGAGGCCTATGGCTACACCTTC,CASSIGVSEAYGYTF
TRBD2,-,TRBV7-9,TRBJ2-1,TGTGCCAGCAGCTTAGCCCTCGACGGGAGGGCCGGCGGTGAGCAGTTCTTC,CASSLALDGRAGGEQFF
-,-,TRBV7-2,TRBJ2-7,TGTGCCAGCAGCTTAGTTCGGGACACCTCACTCGAGCAGTACTTC,CASSLVRDTSLEQYF
-,-,TRBV27,TRBJ2-7,TGTGCCAGCAGTATGACTAGGAACGAGCAGTACTTC,CASSMTRNEQYF
-,-,TRBV9,TRBJ2-7,TGTGCCAGCAGCGTAGCCGCAGCGTCCGTCTACGAGCAGTACTTC,CASSVAAASVYEQYF
TRBD2,-,TRBV11-2,TRBJ2-7,TGTGCCAGCAGCCGACTAGCGGGGGAGCAGTACTTC,CASSRLAGEQYF
-,-,TRBV4-3,TRBJ2-2,TGCGCCAGCAGCCGAATCCGAGGGGTTGATGGGGGGGAGCTGTTTTTT,CASSRIRGVDGGELFF
-,-,TRBV19,TRBJ1-1,TGTGCCAGTAGTATGATGGCGGGGACTGAAGCTTTCTTT,CASSMMAGTEAFF